A selection of T cell receptor beta chains follows, all from one sample in a study of cytomegalovirus exposure and HLA in healthy donors. Measured with immunoSEQ multiplex PCR; TCRdb has only the in-frame clones, and not every one. The repertoire consists of about 94,000 clones, with about 75% occurring once and the leading ten covering roughly 6.9%. The sample was PBMCs. Receptors were obtained from a man aged 35 to 55 in good health and CMV-seropositive. Both conserved end residues are part of each CDR3. The order of the fields is D gene, V gene, J gene, clone size, CDR3 protein, CDR3 DNA. D genes are given only for firm matches. Clone sizes are given selectively: once, few, many, or a class where the clone is expanded.

D: TRBD1
V: TRBV29-1
J: TRBJ1-4
size: few
CDR3: CSAGQINEKLFF
DNA: TGCAGCGCGGGACAGATTAATGAAAAACTGTTTTTT

D: TRBD2
V: TRBV11-2
J: TRBJ2-3
size: NA
CDR3: CASSLVPSGGSDTQYF
DNA: TGTGCCAGCAGCTTAGTCCCTAGCGGGGGATCAGATACGCAGTATTTT

D: NA
V: TRBV6-6
J: TRBJ2-2
size: few
CDR3: CASSSTVLAGELFF
DNA: TGTGCCAGCAGTTCAACAGTTTTGGCCGGGGAGCTGTTTTTT

D: TRBD1
V: TRBV7-8
J: TRBJ2-1
size: NA
CDR3: CASSKALGSAGTGGQNEQFF
DNA: TGTGCCAGCAGCAAAGCTCTTGGTTCTGCGGGGACAGGAGGGCAAAATGAGCAGTTCTTC

D: NA
V: TRBV9
J: TRBJ2-1
size: NA
CDR3: CASRRGSGHNEQFF
DNA: TGTGCCAGCAGGAGAGGGAGTGGCCACAATGAGCAGTTCTTC

D: TRBD2
V: TRBV7-2
J: TRBJ2-7
size: NA
CDR3: CASSLGLSGAYEQYF
DNA: TGTGCCAGCAGCTTAGGGCTCAGCGGGGCCTACGAGCAGTACTTC

D: NA
V: TRBV28
J: TRBJ2-7
size: NA
CDR3: CASSPNYRRSYSYEQYF
DNA: TGTGCCAGCAGTCCCAATTACAGGCGAAGCTATTCCTACGAGCAGTACTTC

D: TRBD1
V: TRBV5-6
J: TRBJ2-3
size: NA
CDR3: CASSFDRVGTLSTDTQYF
DNA: TGTGCCAGCAGCTTTGACAGGGTTGGCACATTGAGCACAGATACGCAGTATTTT

D: TRBD1
V: TRBV29-1
J: TRBJ2-7
size: NA
CDR3: CSVKGTGTGVYEQYF
DNA: TGCAGCGTGAAGGGAACCGGGACAGGTGTCTACGAGCAGTACTTC

D: TRBD2
V: TRBV18
J: TRBJ2-2
size: NA
CDR3: CASSPPRERNGELFF
DNA: TGTGCCAGCTCACCACCGCGGGAGCGGAACGGGGAGCTGTTTTTT

D: NA
V: TRBV4-3
J: TRBJ2-7
size: few
CDR3: CASSQGVFAEQYF
DNA: TGCGCCAGCAGCCAGGGAGTCTTCGCCGAGCAGTACTTC

D: NA
V: TRBV9
J: TRBJ1-1
size: NA
CDR3: CASSVEMTGHTEAFF
DNA: TGTGCCAGCAGCGTAGAAATGACAGGCCACACTGAAGCTTTCTTT

D: NA
V: TRBV4-1
J: TRBJ2-7
size: NA
CDR3: CASSRNLDNSYEQYF
DNA: TGCGCCAGCAGCCGAAACTTGGACAACAGCTACGAGCAGTACTTC

D: TRBD1
V: TRBV5-5
J: TRBJ1-4
size: NA
CDR3: CASSLNYVTGGGAGEKLFF
DNA: TGTGCCAGCAGCTTAAATTATGTGACAGGGGGCGGGGCAGGCGAAAAACTGTTTTTT

D: NA
V: TRBV7-9
J: TRBJ1-3
size: once
CDR3: CASSFRSGNTIYF
DNA: TGTGCCAGCAGCTTTCGCTCTGGAAACACCATATATTTT

D: NA
V: TRBV4-3
J: TRBJ2-5
size: NA
CDR3: CASSQSQQETQYF
DNA: TGCGCCAGCAGCCAATCTCAGCAAGAGACCCAGTACTTC

D: NA
V: TRBV7-2
J: TRBJ2-7
size: NA
CDR3: CASSSLYREQYF
DNA: TGTGCCAGCAGCTCCCTCTACCGCGAGCAGTACTTC

D: NA
V: TRBV6-5
J: TRBJ2-5
size: NA
CDR3: CATADRPKETQYF
DNA: TGTGCCACCGCGGACAGACCGAAAGAGACCCAGTACTTC

D: NA
V: TRBV28
J: TRBJ1-1
size: NA
CDR3: CASSFSTGRPEAFF
DNA: TGTGCCAGCAGTTTTAGTACAGGGAGACCTGAAGCTTTCTTT

D: NA
V: TRBV28
J: TRBJ1-3
size: NA
CDR3: CASTERGSGNTIYF
DNA: TGTGCCAGCACAGAGCGGGGGTCTGGAAACACCATATATTTT

D: TRBD2
V: TRBV4-3
J: TRBJ2-2
size: NA
CDR3: CASSLGLAGNTGELFF
DNA: TGCGCCAGCAGCCTAGGACTAGCGGGTAACACCGGGGAGCTGTTTTTT

D: NA
V: TRBV27
J: TRBJ1-4
size: NA
CDR3: CASSLYRASNEKLFF
DNA: TGTGCCAGCAGTTTATATCGCGCTAGTAATGAAAAACTGTTTTTT